The source of this T cell receptor beta chain is a study of T cell responses to AZD1222 COVID-19 vaccine. Broader study findings: Donors skewed white British and female; clonal diversity was possibly underestimated. Only after the peak T cell response were repertoires sampled. Unmutated regions of variants are reportedly targeted by nearly half of spike-specific TCRs.

Per germline, CDR1 SGHRS and CDR2 YFSETQ. This CDR3 region has 16 residues. The trim removed 1 base at V and 5 bases at J, leaving 6 bases unmatched. Some clones are missing from TCRdb's copy, which holds only in-frame ones; the method was immunoSEQ multiplex PCR. The sample yields about 120,000 clones, roughly 91% seen once. Points on this clone: The antigen is undetermined.

The sequence derives from an adult who received the AZD1222 COVID-19 vaccine. The sample here was peripheral blood, taken 28 days after the second AZD1222 dose. This chain joins TRBV5-1 and TRBJ2-3, with TRBD2 identical over 11 bases. The CDR3 nucleotides read TGCGCCAGCAGCTTGACTAGCGGGGGCCTAGGAGATACGCAGTATTTT. Translated, it gives CASSLTSGGLGDTQYF.